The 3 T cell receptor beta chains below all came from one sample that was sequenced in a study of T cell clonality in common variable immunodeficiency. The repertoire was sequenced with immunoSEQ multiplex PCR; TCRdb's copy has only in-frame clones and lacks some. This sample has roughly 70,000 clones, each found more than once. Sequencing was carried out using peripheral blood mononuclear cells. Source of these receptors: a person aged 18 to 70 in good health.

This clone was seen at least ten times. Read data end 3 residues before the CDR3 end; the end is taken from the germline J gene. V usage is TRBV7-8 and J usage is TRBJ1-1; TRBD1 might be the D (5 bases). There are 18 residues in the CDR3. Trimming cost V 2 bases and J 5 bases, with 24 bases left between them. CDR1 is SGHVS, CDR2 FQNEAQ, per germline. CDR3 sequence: CASSLLSAGRAPRTEAFF. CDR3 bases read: TGTGCCAGCAGCTTACTATCAGCGGGACGCGCCCCGAGGACTGAA. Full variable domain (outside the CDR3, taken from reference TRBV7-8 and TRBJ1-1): GAGVSQSPRYKVAKRGQDVALRCDPISGHVSLFWYQQALGQGPEFLTYFQNEAQLDKSGLPSDRFFAERPEGSVSTLKIQRTQQEDSAVYLCASSLLSAGRAPRTEAFFGQGTRLTVV.

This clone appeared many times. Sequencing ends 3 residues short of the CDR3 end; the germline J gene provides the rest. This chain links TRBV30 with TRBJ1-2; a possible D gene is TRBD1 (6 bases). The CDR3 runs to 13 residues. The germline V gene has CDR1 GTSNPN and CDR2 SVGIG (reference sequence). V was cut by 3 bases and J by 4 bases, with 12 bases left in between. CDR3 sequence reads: CAWSKGVVYGYTF. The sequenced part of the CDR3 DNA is TGTGCCTGGAGCAAGGGGGTGGTCTATGGC.

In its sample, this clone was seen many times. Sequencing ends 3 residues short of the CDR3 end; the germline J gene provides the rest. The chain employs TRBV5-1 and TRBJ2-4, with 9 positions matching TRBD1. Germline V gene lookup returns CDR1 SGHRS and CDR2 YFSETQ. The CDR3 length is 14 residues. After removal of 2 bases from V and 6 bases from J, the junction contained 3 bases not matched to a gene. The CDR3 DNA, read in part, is TGCGCCAGCAGCTTACAGGGGGCGGGAAACATT. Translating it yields CASSLQGAGNI. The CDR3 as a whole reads CASSLQGAGNIQYF.